A single sample is the source of the 10 T cell receptor beta chains below, sequenced in a study of T cells expressing NK-cell markers. TCRdb reprocessed the 5' RACE reads, with one entry per CDR3 protein and no DNA. The repertoire table contains about 260,000 distinct CDR3 sequences. Material for sequencing was blood T cells: a sorted CD56 or NKG2C T cell subset, CD4+ or CD8+ T cells, or bulk PBMC T cells (not recorded which). Every receptor here comes from a woman aged 18 to 75 in good health.

The chain links TRBV9 to TRBJ1-1; no DNA is available, so the TRBD1 call from TCRdb remains unchecked. CDR3 length: 15 amino acids. The germline V gene has CDR1 SGDLS and CDR2 YYNGEE. The CDR3 here is CASSASGGWGTEAFF. Full variable domain (remainder filled in from reference TRBV9 and TRBJ1-1): DSGVTQTPKHLITATGQRVTLRCSPRSGDLSVYWYQQSLDQGLQFLIQYYNGEERAKGNILERFSAQQFPDLHSELNLSSLELGDSALYFCASSASGGWGTEAFFGQGTRLTVV.

The chain carries TRBV30 and TRBJ2-1; the TCRdb call, TRBD1, lacks DNA for checking. Germline values: CDR1 GTSNPN, CDR2 SVGIG (reference sequence). CDR3 length: 13 amino acids. This chain's CDR3 is CAWKSWLSGEQFF. The full variable domain, completed using reference TRBV30 and TRBJ2-1, is SQTIHQWPATLVQPVGSPLSLECTVEGTSNPNLYWYRQAAGRGLQLLFYSVGIGQISSEVPQNLSASRPQDRQFILSSKKLLLSDSGFYLCAWKSWLSGEQFFGPGTRLTVL.

The V and J genes are TRBV5-1 and TRBJ2-2; TCRdb picks TRBD1, but there is no DNA to check that call. The V gene's germline CDR1 is SGHRS and CDR2 YFSETQ. The CDR3 totals 15 residues. The CDR3 spells CASSPGQKITGELFF.

This sequence joins TRBV7-9 and TRBJ2-5; TCRdb picks TRBD1, but there is no DNA to check that call. This CDR3 has 15 amino acids. Germline CDR1 reads SEHNR; CDR2 reads FQNEAQ (reference sequence). CDR3 sequence: CASSLDGGLQETQYF.

The chain couples TRBV20-1 to TRBJ2-5; there is no DNA to check the TCRdb D call of TRBD1. The CDR3 covers 14 residues. Germline V gene sequence: CDR1 DFQATT, CDR2 SNEGSKA (reference sequence). CDR3 protein: CSAGGVDRVETQYF.

Here the CDR3 reads CASSPAPGVGLPQHF. The chain uses TRBV11-2 and TRBJ1-5. Germline values: CDR1 SGHAT, CDR2 FQNNGV. The CDR3 spans 15 residues.

V usage is TRBV7-2 and J usage is TRBJ2-5; TCRdb selects TRBD1, and the lack of DNA leaves this call unchecked. This CDR3 comprises 13 residues. From germline, CDR1 is SGHTA and CDR2 FQGNSA. The CDR3 region is CASTPISRETQYF. The full variable domain, its missing parts supplied by reference TRBV7-2 and TRBJ2-5, is GAGVSQSPSNKVTEKGKDVELRCDPISGHTALYWYRQSLGQGLEFLIYFQGNSAPDKSGLPSDRFSAERTGGSVSTLTIQRTQQEDSAVYLCASTPISRETQYFGPGTRLLVL.

The V call is TRBV7-2, the J call TRBJ2-1; TCRdb gives TRBD1 as the D gene, but with no DNA this cannot be confirmed. CDR1 is SGHTA, CDR2 FQGNSA, per germline. The CDR3 has 15 amino acids. The CDR3 loop is CASSSAMGRDNEQFF.

The V and J genes are TRBV7-6 and TRBJ2-3. This CDR3 comprises 13 residues. The germline V gene has CDR1 SGHVS and CDR2 FNYEAQ. The chain's CDR3 is CASSLAVVETQYF.

The V call is TRBV20-1, the J call TRBJ2-6; TCRdb selects TRBD2, and the lack of DNA leaves this call unchecked. The length of the CDR3 is 15 residues. Germline CDR1 and CDR2: DFQATT and SNEGSKA (reference sequence). CDR3 loop: CSAPRGAGGANVLTF.